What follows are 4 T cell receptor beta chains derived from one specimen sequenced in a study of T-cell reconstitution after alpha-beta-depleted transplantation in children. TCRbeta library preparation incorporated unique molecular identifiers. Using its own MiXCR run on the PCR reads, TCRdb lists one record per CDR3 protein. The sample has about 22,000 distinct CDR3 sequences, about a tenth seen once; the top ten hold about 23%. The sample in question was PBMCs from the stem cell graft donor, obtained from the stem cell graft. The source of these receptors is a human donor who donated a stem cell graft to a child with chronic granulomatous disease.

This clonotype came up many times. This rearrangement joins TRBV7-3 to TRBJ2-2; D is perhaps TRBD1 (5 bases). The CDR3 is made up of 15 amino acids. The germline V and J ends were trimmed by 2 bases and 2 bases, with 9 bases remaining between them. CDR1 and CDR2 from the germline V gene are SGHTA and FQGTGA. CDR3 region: CASSLDQGNTGELFF. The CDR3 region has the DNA TGTGCCAGCAGCTTAGATCAGGGAAACACCGGGGAGCTGTTTTTT. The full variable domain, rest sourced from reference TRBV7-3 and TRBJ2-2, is GAGVSQTPSNKVTEKGKYVELRCDPISGHTALYWYRQSLGQGPEFLIYFQGTGAADDSGLPNDRFFAVRPEGSVSTLKIQRTERGDSAVYLCASSLDQGNTGELFFGEGSRLTVL.

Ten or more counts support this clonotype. CDR3 in DNA: TGTGCCAGCTCACGGGACAGGGGGCGATATGGCTACACCTTC. Encoded protein: CASSRDRGRYGYTF. The chain has TRBV18 and TRBJ1-2; TRBD1 agrees at 12 bases. From germline, CDR1 is KGHSH and CDR2 LQKENI. CDR3 length equals 14 residues. J lost 5 bases, V lost 4 bases, and 2 bases had no gene match.

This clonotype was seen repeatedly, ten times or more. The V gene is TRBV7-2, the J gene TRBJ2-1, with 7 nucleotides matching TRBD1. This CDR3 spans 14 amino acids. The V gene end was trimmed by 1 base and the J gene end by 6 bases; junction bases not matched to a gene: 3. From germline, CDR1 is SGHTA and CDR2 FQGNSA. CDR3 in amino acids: CASSLGTGPNEQFF. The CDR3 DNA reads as TGTGCCAGCAGCTTAGGGACAGGTCCCAATGAGCAGTTCTTC.

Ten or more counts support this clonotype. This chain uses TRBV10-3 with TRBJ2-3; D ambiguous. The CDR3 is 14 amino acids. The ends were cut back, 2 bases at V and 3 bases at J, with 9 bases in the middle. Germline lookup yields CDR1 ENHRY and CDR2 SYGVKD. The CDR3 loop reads CAISERARTDTQYF. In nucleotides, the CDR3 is TGTGCCATCAGTGAGAGGGCTAGGACAGATACGCAGTATTTT.